This T cell receptor beta chain was recorded in a study of radiation and T cells in renal cell carcinoma. Regarding the study as a whole: In blood, top tumor clones expanded by 2 weeks, shrinking by 4.

The sample's time point: blood 2 weeks post-SBRT. Specified treatment: 15 Gy SBRT to primary tumor, nephrectomy 4 weeks later. Of note for this clone: The antigen is not known.

TCRdb's table, derived via immunoSEQ multiplex PCR, lists solely in-frame clones and lacks some. The sample includes more than 95,000 clones, around 81% of them seen just once. The source of this sequence is a man between 50 and 59 years old with renal cell carcinoma. The sequences come from blood, collected from a patient whose treatment included radiotherapy and nephrectomy.

CDR3 sequence: CASSVGGGSYEQYF. DNA of the CDR3: TGTGCCAGCAGCGTTGGGGGGGGGTCATACGAGCAGTACTTC. The J gene is TRBJ2-7, the V gene TRBV4-2; 7 bases agree with TRBD2. With V trimmed by 5 bases and J by 4 bases, 8 bases remained unmatched. CDR1 and CDR2 (germline): LGHNA, YNFKEQ. The length of the CDR3 is 14 residues.